These 8 T cell receptor beta chains originate from one sample sequenced in a study of blood T cell repertoires in COVID-19. The protocol was immunoSEQ multiplex PCR, while the TCRdb copy is restricted to in-frame clones and leaves out a portion. The sample yields under 200,000 clones, approximately 86% seen once. The sample comprised peripheral blood. These TCRs come from a woman aged 80 or older in a cohort sampled during active or convalescent COVID-19.

This chain's CDR3 is CATSASGGQTYNEQFF. CDR3 in DNA: TGTGCCACCAGTGCTAGCGGGGGTCAAACCTACAATGAGCAGTTCTTC. The chain combines TRBV24-1 with TRBJ2-1; 10 positions agree with TRBD2. This CDR3 comprises 16 residues. The ends lost 5 bases at V and 2 bases at J; junction bases unmatched: 5. From germline, CDR1 is KGHDR and CDR2 SFDVKD.

CDR3 in amino acids: CASTKLAGANEQFF. The CDR3 nucleotides are TGTGCCAGCACAAAACTAGCGGGAGCTAATGAGCAGTTCTTC. V gene TRBV6-5 combines with J gene TRBJ2-1; 11 bases match TRBD2. The junction had 6 bases not matched to a gene; V was cut back by 7 bases and J by 7 bases. There are 14 residues in the CDR3. Germline CDR1 is MNHEY and CDR2 is SVGAGI.

The chain links TRBV5-1 to TRBJ1-4; 11 bases align to TRBD1. Germline CDR1 SGHRS, CDR2 YFSETQ. The CDR3 runs 16 residues. J was trimmed by 3 bases and V by 4 bases; bases with no gene match: 5. The CDR3 sequence is CASSTGQGAANEKLFF. The CDR3 DNA is TGCGCCAGCAGCACAGGACAGGGGGCGGCTAATGAAAAACTGTTTTTT.

The chain is built from TRBV6-5 and TRBJ2-7, with 10 bases lining up with TRBD2. The CDR3 spans 14 residues. With V trimmed by 8 bases and J by 6 bases, 10 bases remained unmatched. The V gene's germline CDR1 is MNHEY and CDR2 SVGAGI. This chain's CDR3 is CASGEREGEVEQYV. CDR3 DNA: TGTGCCAGCGGGGAGCGGGAGGGCGAGGTCGAGCAGTACGTC.

This clone was seen just once. The chain links TRBV13 to TRBJ2-5; a weak D match, TRBD1 (6 bases). This CDR3 has 13 residues. Trimming shortened V by 1 base and J by 5 bases, and 8 bases separated the two germline ends. CDR1 is PRHDT and CDR2 is FYEKMQ in the germline V gene (reference sequence). CDR3 in DNA: TGTGCCAGCAGCTTAGTTAGGGGGGAGACCCAGTACTTC. The encoded protein is CASSLVRGETQYF.

J is TRBJ1-3 and V is TRBV7-9; maybe TRBD1 (5 bases). V dropped 3 bases and J dropped 2 bases, with 14 bases sitting between them. Per germline, CDR1 SEHNR and CDR2 FQNEAQ (reference sequence). The CDR3 is made up of 16 amino acids. The CDR3, as DNA: TGTGCCAGCAGCTTTTCTGGGGCACCAACTGGAAACACCATATATTTT. As protein: CASSFSGAPTGNTIYF.

The chain uses TRBV4-1 and TRBJ2-5; 10 bases align to TRBD2. The ends lost 5 bases at V and 5 bases at J; junction bases unmatched: 8. The CDR3 sequence is 15 residues long. CDR1 is MGHRA and CDR2 is YSYEKL in the germline V gene. The CDR3 DNA reads TGCGCCAGCAGCTATTCCGGGACTAGCGTTGAGACCCAGTACTTC. This translates into CASSYSGTSVETQYF.

The chain links TRBV21-1 to TRBJ1-1; TRBD1 reflects the table's D call only, with no check against the DNA. TRBV21-1 is tagged as a pseudogene. This CDR3 comprises 13 residues. CDR3 DNA sequence: TGTGCCAGCACTCCAACAGGGGGCACTGAAGCTTTCTTT. Its protein product is CASTPTGGTEAFF.